This TCR beta chain appears in the sequencing data of a study of T cell changes during pregnancy in multiple sclerosis. This clone is a singleton in its sample. Here immunoSEQ multiplex PCR was the method, and the copy in TCRdb shows in-frame clones only, minus some. The sample has tens of thousands of clones; more than 80% are singletons. V lost 6 bases and J lost 6; bases outside the gene matches: 4. The germline V gene encodes CDR1 MNHEY and CDR2 SVGAGI. This CDR3 region has 13 residues. The sequence was obtained from a female donor with multiple sclerosis, enrolled in a pregnancy study. Here the sequenced sample was CD4+ T cells from peripheral blood mononuclear cells, taken in the first trimester of pregnancy. The rearrangement joins TRBV6-5 to TRBJ2-4; 8 bases fit TRBD2. CDR3 DNA sequence: TGTGCCAGCAGGAGCGGGAGCGGAAACATTCAGTACTTC. It translates to CASRSGSGNIQYF.